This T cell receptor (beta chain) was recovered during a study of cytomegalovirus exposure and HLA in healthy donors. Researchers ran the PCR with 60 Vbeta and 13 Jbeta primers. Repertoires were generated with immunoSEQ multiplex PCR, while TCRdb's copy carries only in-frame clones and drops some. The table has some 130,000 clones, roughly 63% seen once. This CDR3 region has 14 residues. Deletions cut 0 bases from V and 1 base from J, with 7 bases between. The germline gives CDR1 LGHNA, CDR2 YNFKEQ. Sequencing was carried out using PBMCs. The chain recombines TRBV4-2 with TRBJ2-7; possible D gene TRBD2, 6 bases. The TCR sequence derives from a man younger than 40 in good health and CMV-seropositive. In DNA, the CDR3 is TGTGCCAGCAGCCAAGAGACTAGGTCCTACGAGCAGTACTTC. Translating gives CASSQETRSYEQYF.